Shown below are 23 T cell receptor beta chains from a single sample sequenced in a study of neurological immune-mediated disorders. One entry per CDR3 protein results from TCRdb running MiXCR on the 5' RACE reads. The data show about 95,000 distinct CDR3 sequences, 3.5% to 4% seen once. The specimen was PBMCs. Receptors were obtained from a woman under 30 with multiple sclerosis.

This clonotype was recorded many times. V and J are TRBV7-2 and TRBJ1-1, with D perhaps matching TRBD1 (5 bases). The V gene lost 5 bases and the J gene lost 5 bases, with 18 bases spanning the gap. Germline CDR1 is SGHTA and CDR2 is FQGNSA. This CDR3 has 15 residues. CDR3 coding DNA: TGTGCCAGCAGCCCCCTAGGGACGGCGGGGACTGAAGCTTTCTTT. Amino acid sequence: CASSPLGTAGTEAFF.

This clonotype appeared many times. The rearrangement uses TRBV20-1 and TRBJ1-1; D may be TRBD1 (5 bases). The CDR3 has 14 amino acids. V lost 6 bases and J lost 0, with 14 bases in between. Germline CDR1 and CDR2: DFQATT and SNEGSKA (reference sequence). The CDR3 region is CSAYRAGVNTEAFF. In nucleotides, the CDR3 is TGCAGTGCCTATCGCGCGGGGGTGAACACTGAAGCTTTCTTT.

This clonotype has a count of ten or more. The chain links TRBV25-1 to TRBJ2-1; D might be TRBD2 (7 bases). The V gene lost 2 bases and the J gene lost 9 bases, with 11 bases spanning the gap. CDR1 MGHDK and CDR2 SYGVNS come from the germline V gene. This CDR3 region has 13 residues. The CDR3 DNA reads TGTGCCAGCAGTGAACCGGGGGGCGTTGAGCAGTTCTTC. This codes for CASSEPGGVEQFF.

This clonotype appeared many times. This chain links TRBV6-6 with TRBJ2-7; D unresolved. The V end lost 1 base, the J end lost 3 bases, and 1 base lay between the germline ends. This CDR3 region has 11 residues. Germline V CDR1 and CDR2: MNHNY, SVGAGI (reference sequence). CDR3 nucleotide sequence: TGTGCCAGCAGTTACTACTACGAGCAGTACTTC. It encodes CASSYYYEQYF.

Ten or more counts support this clonotype. This chain links TRBV12-3 or TRBV12-4 with TRBJ1-1; D remains ambiguous. The V end was cut by 3 bases, the J end by 1 base, with 9 bases between. The CDR3 is 14 amino acids. CDR3 coding DNA: TGTGCCAGCAGTTTGTGGCAGTGGAACACTGAAGCTTTCTTT. This translates into CASSLWQWNTEAFF.

This clonotype has at least ten counts. This chain links TRBV6-6 with TRBJ1-5; D gene unclear. There are 15 residues in the CDR3. V was cut by 4 bases and J by 0 bases, with 10 bases left in between. In germline, CDR1 is MNHNY, CDR2 SVGAGI (reference sequence). The CDR3 loop reads CASSWTSDSNQPQHF. The CDR3 nucleotides read TGTGCCAGCAGTTGGACCAGCGATAGCAATCAGCCCCAGCATTTT.

This clonotype was picked up many times. V is TRBV20-1 and J is TRBJ1-1, with D uncertain. The CDR3 length is 11 residues. The germline V gene has CDR1 DFQATT and CDR2 SNEGSKA (reference sequence). Trimming stripped 5 bases from V and 2 bases from J, with 6 bases between. CDR3 residues: CSAEFNTEAFF. CDR3 DNA: TGCAGTGCTGAGTTTAACACTGAAGCTTTCTTT.

This clonotype occurred many times. The V gene is TRBV5-5, the J gene TRBJ1-4; D is ambiguous. The CDR3 sequence is 15 residues long. Trimming took 5 bases from V and 2 from J, leaving 13 bases between them. In germline, CDR1 is SGHKS, CDR2 YYEKEE (reference sequence). The CDR3: CASRPTYGTNEKLFF. The CDR3, as DNA: TGTGCCAGCAGGCCTACGTATGGGACTAATGAAAAACTGTTTTTT. Based on the CDR3 plus reference TRBV5-5 and TRBJ1-4, the full variable domain is DAGVTQSPTHLIKTRGQQVTLRCSPISGHKSVSWYQQVLGQGPQFIFQYYEKEERGRGNFPDRFSARQFPNYSSELNVNALLLGDSALYLCASRPTYGTNEKLFFGSGTQLSVL.

This clonotype was seen many times. The genes are TRBV5-1 and TRBJ2-7, with 10 bases aligning to TRBD1. Germline V gene data show CDR1 as SGHRS and CDR2 as YFSETQ. Trimming removed 4 bases from V and 1 base from J; junction bases left unmatched: 5. The CDR3 covers 15 residues. The CDR3 region is CASSTRTGGSYEQYF. The CDR3 coding sequence is TGCGCCAGCAGCACAAGGACAGGGGGTTCCTACGAGCAGTACTTC. The full variable domain, rest sourced from reference TRBV5-1 and TRBJ2-7, is KAGVTQTPRYLIKTRGQQVTLSCSPISGHRSVSWYQQTPGQGLQFLFEYFSETQRNKGNFPGRFSGRQFSNSRSEMNVSTLELGDSALYLCASSTRTGGSYEQYFGPGTRLTVT.

This clonotype was detected ten times or more. This chain joins TRBV10-3 and TRBJ1-5; D is perhaps TRBD1 (5 bases). The V end was cut by 2 bases, the J end by 2 bases, with 10 bases between. The CDR3 covers 15 residues. The germline CDR1 and CDR2 sequences are ENHRY and SYGVKD. The CDR3 is CAISERVGGNQPQHF. For the CDR3, the DNA is TGTGCCATCAGTGAGAGGGTGGGGGGCAATCAGCCCCAGCATTTT.

This clonotype was recorded many times. V and J are TRBV20-1 and TRBJ2-7; perhaps TRBD1 as D (5 bases). The V and J ends lost 0 bases and 10 bases respectively, with 10 bases between them. The length of the CDR3 is 11 residues. CDR1 and CDR2 (germline): DFQATT, SNEGSKA (reference sequence). The CDR3 protein is CSARDKQVQYF. CDR3 nucleotide sequence: TGCAGTGCTAGAGATAAACAGGTCCAGTACTTC.

This clonotype came up many times. The rearrangement uses TRBV25-1 and TRBJ1-2, with D uncertain. Looked up from germline, CDR1 is MGHDK and CDR2 is SYGVNS. This CDR3 is 13 amino acids long. Between the trimmed V and J ends, which lost 2 bases and 6 bases, there was a span of 10 bases. The CDR3 loop is CASSEPGRDGYTF. The CDR3 nucleotides are TGTGCCAGCAGTGAACCCGGGAGGGATGGCTACACCTTC.

This clonotype has at least ten counts. The chain couples TRBV10-2 to TRBJ2-7, with TRBD2 matching 10 bases. V shed 4 bases, J shed 2 bases, and the junction held 8 bases outside the gene matches. CDR3 size: 16 residues. Looked up from germline, CDR1 is WSHSY and CDR2 is SAAADI. In DNA form, the CDR3 reads TGCGCCAGCAGTGCGCCACTAGCGGGGCGCCCCTACGAGCAGTACTTC. As protein: CASSAPLAGRPYEQYF.

In this sample, this clonotype turned up a few times. The chain combines TRBV12-3 or TRBV12-4 with TRBJ2-7; no definite D call. This CDR3 region has 12 residues. V dropped 11 bases and J dropped 1 base, with 12 bases sitting between them. Here the CDR3 DNA reads TGTGCCGTCAGGAGTAGATCCTACGAGCAGTACTTC. It encodes CAVRSRSYEQYF.

This clonotype was observed many times. V and J are TRBV5-6 and TRBJ2-5; D might be TRBD1 (5 bases). V lost 0 bases, J lost 6 bases, and 15 bases lay in between. Germline V gene sequence: CDR1 SGHDT, CDR2 YYEEEE. The CDR3 covers 15 residues. As DNA, the CDR3 is TGTGCCAGCAGCTTGGCTGGCAGGGATCAGCAGACCCAGTACTTC. It is translated as CASSLAGRDQQTQYF.

This chain connects TRBV7-6 to TRBJ2-7; 10 bases are shared with TRBD1. V gave up 5 bases and J gave up 3 bases; unmatched junction bases: 10. The germline CDR1 and CDR2 sequences are SGHVS and FNYEAQ. The CDR3 covers 16 residues. The CDR3 DNA reads TGTGCCAGCAGCCTCCGGACAGGGGGGGAATTCTACGAGCAGTACTTC. Translating gives CASSLRTGGEFYEQYF.

This clonotype showed up many times. The V call is TRBV5-6, the J call TRBJ2-2; TRBD1 aligns across 9 bases. Trimming cost V 3 bases and J 3 bases; bases outside gene matches: 6. Looked up from germline, CDR1 is SGHDT and CDR2 is YYEEEE. This CDR3 has 16 amino acids. The CDR3 DNA is TGTGCCAGCAGCTGGGGATGGACAGGGGACACCGGGGAGCTGTTTTTT. As protein: CASSWGWTGDTGELFF.

This clonotype has a count of ten or more. The chain uses TRBV6-2 or TRBV6-3 and TRBJ2-7; TRBD1 is a possible D gene (6 bases). Germline V gives CDR1 MNHEY, CDR2 SVGEGT. This CDR3 is built from 14 residues. V lost 2 bases to trimming and J lost 0 bases, with 8 bases between them. CDR3 in amino acids: CASSYTDSSYEQYF. CDR3 sequence (DNA): TGTGCCAGCAGTTACACGGACAGCTCCTACGAGCAGTACTTC.

The J gene is TRBJ1-1, the V gene TRBV3-1, with 7 bases fitting TRBD1. J lost 4 bases, V lost 3 bases, and 11 bases had no gene match. The CDR3 has 16 residues. Germline loops: CDR1 LGHDT, CDR2 YNNKEL (reference sequence). CDR3 in amino acids: CASSHQTGSGGTEAFF. The CDR3 DNA reads TGTGCCAGCAGCCATCAGACAGGGAGTGGAGGCACTGAAGCTTTCTTT.

This clonotype appeared many times. The chain has TRBV30 and TRBJ1-1, with a tentative D call TRBD1 (5 bases). This CDR3 has 16 amino acids. The germline V and J ends were trimmed by 1 base and 0 bases, with 15 bases remaining between them. Looked up from germline, CDR1 is GTSNPN and CDR2 is SVGIG (reference sequence). CDR3 amino acids: CAWSDKGWKMNTEAFF. The DNA for the CDR3 is TGTGCCTGGAGTGATAAGGGGTGGAAGATGAACACTGAAGCTTTCTTT.

At least ten counts were recorded for this clonotype. This chain connects TRBV5-1 to TRBJ1-4, with D uncertain. The germline V gene encodes CDR1 SGHRS and CDR2 YFSETQ. V lost 6 bases, J lost 5 bases, and 17 bases lay in between. This CDR3 is 15 amino acids long. CDR3 region: CASTTGGNPNEKLFF. The DNA for the CDR3 is TGCGCCAGCACCACCGGTGGCAACCCCAATGAAAAACTGTTTTTT.

This clonotype was found many times. The V and J genes are TRBV5-1 and TRBJ2-3; 8 bases are a match to TRBD1. Trimming at V came to 4 bases and at J to 6 bases, leaving 10 bases not matched to a gene. From germline, CDR1 is SGHRS and CDR2 YFSETQ. This CDR3 has 15 residues. The DNA of the CDR3 is TGCGCCAGCAGCCCTGACGGGGACAGGCGGGATACGCAGTATTTT. Its protein product is CASSPDGDRRDTQYF.

Remarks on this clonotype: A much larger clone is a single base away; this may be a read error. The chain joins TRBV12-3 or TRBV12-4 to TRBJ2-2; no clear D gene. V dropped 7 bases and J dropped 7 bases, with 16 bases sitting between them. The CDR3 runs 14 residues. CDR3 sequence reads: CASTHVDPDGELFF. CDR3 DNA: TGTGCCAGCACCCACGTGGACCCCGACGGGGAGCTGTTTTTT.